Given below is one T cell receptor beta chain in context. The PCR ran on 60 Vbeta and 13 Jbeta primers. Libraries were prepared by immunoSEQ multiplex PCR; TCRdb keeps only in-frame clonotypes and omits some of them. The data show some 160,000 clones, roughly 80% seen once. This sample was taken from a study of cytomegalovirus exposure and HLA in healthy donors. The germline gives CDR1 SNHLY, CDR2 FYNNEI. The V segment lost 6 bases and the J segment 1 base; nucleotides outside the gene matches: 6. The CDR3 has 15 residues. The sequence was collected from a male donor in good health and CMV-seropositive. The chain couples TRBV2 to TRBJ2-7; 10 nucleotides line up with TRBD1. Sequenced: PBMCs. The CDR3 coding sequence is TGTGCCAGCAGGAACCGGGACAGGGGTTCCTACGAGCAGTACTTC. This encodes CASRNRDRGSYEQYF.